The source of this T cell receptor beta chain is a study of radiation and T cells in renal cell carcinoma (dated by TCRdb to the early 2020s). Study-level background: TCR beta sequencing covered 53 samples in total, comprising some 26 tumors and approximately 27 peripheral blood samples. The final blood draw took place at 4 weeks after radiation, the same time as nephrectomy. Across all 50 or so samples, roughly 3,700,000 unique CDR3 nucleotide sequences encoding some 2.6 million unique CDR3 amino acid sequences were identified. Broad study findings and their caveats: Tracking of blood repertoire dynamics stopped at more than three weeks after treatment, with no follow-up past that point. An increase in top tumor clonotypes in blood was observed from baseline to 2 weeks post-radiation, followed by contraction by 4 weeks, which was taken to suggest transient expansion of tumor-resident clones. Because no pretreatment tumor biopsies were available, whether clonotypes were present in the tumor at baseline could not be determined. The single-armed trial design could not address effects of radiation dose or scheduling on the TCR repertoire.

The label giving this sample's time point can be read as: blood 4 weeks post-SBRT, at nephrectomy. The label giving this sample's treatment or condition can be read as: 15 Gy SBRT to primary tumor, nephrectomy 4 weeks later. The samples were obtained from a clinical trial, where primary renal cell carcinomas were treated with 15 Gy stereotactic body radiation therapy and then removed by nephrectomy 4 weeks afterward. To follow tumor-enriched clonotypes, peripheral blood was collected serially from radiation-treated patients at baseline and again at 2 weeks and 4 weeks after SBRT. All patients had renal cell carcinoma with clear cell pathology. Genomic DNA for TCR sequencing was prepared using the QIAamp DNA Blood Mini Kit (Qiagen). The analyses included only samples that passed all quality control checks. From the cysteine up to the phenylalanine, the CDR3 has a length of 13 residues. Kept here is only the CDR3 DNA, which spans 39 bases and is read in frame from base 1. After removal of 5 bases from V and 7 bases from J, the junction retains 6 bases not matched to a gene. The germline V gene (reference sequence) sets CDR1 to SEHNR and CDR2 to FQNEAQ.

Following the manufacturer's recommendations, the immunoSEQ kit was used to generate TCR beta libraries from genomic DNA. For library preparation, a first multiplex PCR was performed with proprietary primers, followed by a second PCR in which unique barcodes were added, and bead cleanups were performed after each round. A positive control reaction and a negative control reaction, both provided in the kit, were run with every batch of samples. The final libraries were assessed on an Agilent 4200 TapeStation D1000 ScreenTape, pooled by volume, and quantified by qPCR. Sequencing was performed on an Illumina NextSeq500 with a MidOutput 150-cycle cartridge, and 156 Read1 and 15 Index1 cycles were run with kit custom primers. The pooled library was loaded at 0.75 to 1 pM with a roughly 22% PhiX control spike-in. Concerning the study's data processing: Vendor-processed data were analyzed in R, with a clonotype defined as all T cells sharing the same CDR3 nucleotide sequence. In the clone abundance analyses, frequencies were normalized to the 10,000 most abundant clones in each sample. Before analysis, public T cell clones were removed, and these numbered fewer than six per sample on average. Tumor-enriched clonotypes and baseline blood-enriched clonotypes were defined as those with an abundance difference of at least 32-fold between compartments. A beta-binomial differential abundance model was applied to find clonotypes that expanded or contracted between blood time points. The Baroni-Urbani and Buser coefficient was used to measure tumor-blood repertoire similarity, and groups were compared with two-tailed Wilcoxon tests in R. Imported from immuneACCESS, the table was reduced by TCRdb to in-frame sequences with V and J called. These copies leave out some clones; in studies compared against another copy, an unresolved V gene accounts for under half, and the cause of the remainder is not known. That table gives V, J and clone size, and the DNA gave D and trimming. Here the sample has just under 150,000 clones; approximately 86% occur a single time. Clones ranked in the top ten supply under 20% of the sample.

Turning to this clone: The antigen this receptor binds is unknown. It has no much larger one-base neighbor in the sample; base qualities were not kept.

The receptor was isolated from a woman aged 45-65 years with renal cell carcinoma. The sequenced sample was blood, obtained from a patient whose treatment included radiotherapy and nephrectomy. The chain was built from TRBV7-9 and TRBJ1-1, and 8 junction bases match TRBD1. The DNA sequence follows: TGTGCCAGCAGCCGAGCGACAGGGGTTGAAGCTTTCTTT. Its translation is CASSRATGVEAFF.